This T cell receptor (beta chain) was identified in a study of PD-L1 blockade in urothelial cancer. In germline, CDR1 is SNHLY, CDR2 FYNNEI. The CDR3 totals 19 residues. V was pared by 4 bases and J by 3 bases, with 12 bases of the junction left unmatched. TCRdb's copy holds only in-frame clones and misses some; the assay was immunoSEQ multiplex PCR. The sample lists 58,000 or so clones, more than 70% occurring once. This sequence joins TRBV2 and TRBJ2-5; the match to TRBD2 covers 15 bases. The sequenced sample was PBMCs, obtained around atezolizumab (anti-PD-L1) treatment. This TCR derives from a man aged 45-65 years with urothelial cancer. The CDR3 region is CASSARWTSGRAKEETQYF. The CDR3 DNA reads as TGTGCCAGCAGTGCTCGTTGGACTAGCGGGAGGGCCAAGGAAGAGACCCAGTACTTC.